The rows below give T cell receptor beta chains drawn from one sample of a study of CD8 T cells in Susac syndrome. TCRdb reprocessed the immunoSEQ multiplex PCR reads via MiXCR and lists one record per CDR3 protein. The sample carries about 83,000 distinct CDR3 sequences, 96% recorded once. Specimen: CD8+ T cells from PBMCs. The receptors here all came from a human donor with Susac syndrome. CDR3s include the opening cysteine and the closing phenylalanine or tryptophan. The D gene is left open where the match is weak. Expanded clones get a size class; other rows say once, few or many, or leave the size out.

clone_size j_call v_call d_call cdr3_aa cdr3_nt
- TRBJ2-3 TRBV11-3 - CASSEQGDTQYF TGTGCCAGCAGCGAACAGGGAGATACGCAGTATTTT
- TRBJ2-1 TRBV27 - CASSFYWHGNEQFF TGTGCCAGCAGTTTCTATTGGCACGGCAATGAGCAGTTCTTC
- TRBJ2-2 TRBV28 - CASSLLYTGELFF TGTGCCAGCAGTTTATTGTACACCGGGGAGCTGTTTTTT
- TRBJ2-3 TRBV7-9 TRBD2 CASSFLGLAPSTDTQYF TGTGCCAGCAGCTTCCTAGGACTAGCACCTAGCACAGATACGCAGTATTTT
once TRBJ2-1 TRBV5-8 - CASSLGSGHNEQFF TGTGCCAGCAGCTTGGGAAGCGGCCACAATGAGCAGTTCTTC
once TRBJ2-7 TRBV7-9 - CASGEPAYEQYF TGTGCCAGCGGAGAGCCCGCCTACGAGCAGTACTTC
- TRBJ1-2 TRBV6-5 - CASSWEGSGGYTF TGTGCCAGCAGTTGGGAGGGCTCGGGGGGCTACACCTTC
- TRBJ2-1 TRBV6-4 TRBD1 CASSTGGMVDEQFF TGTGCCAGCAGTACAGGGGGAATGGTAGATGAGCAGTTCTTC
- TRBJ2-7 TRBV20-1 - CSAAGGGSSYEQYF TGCAGTGCCGCGGGTGGCGGGTCGTCCTACGAGCAGTACTTC
- TRBJ1-5 TRBV9 - CASSVILTLHSNQPQHF TGTGCCAGCAGCGTAATCCTTACACTTCATAGCAATCAGCCCCAGCATTTT
- TRBJ2-5 TRBV5-8 TRBD2 CASSLTSGKKYQETQYF TGTGCCAGCAGCTTGACTAGCGGGAAAAAGTACCAAGAGACCCAGTACTTC
- TRBJ2-7 TRBV2 TRBD2 CASSEGGRSYEQYF TGTGCCAGCAGTGAAGGCGGGAGGTCCTACGAGCAGTACTTC
- TRBJ2-1 TRBV29-1 - CSVGAGGEQFF TGCAGCGTTGGCGCCGGGGGTGAGCAGTTCTTC
- TRBJ2-6 TRBV15 - CATSRDVSGANVLTF TGTGCCACCAGCAGAGACGTCTCTGGGGCCAACGTCCTGACTTTC
- TRBJ1-1 TRBV7-9 - CASRRGDLNTEAFF TGTGCCAGCCGACGCGGGGATCTGAACACTGAAGCTTTCTTT
- TRBJ2-7 TRBV4-1 TRBD1 CASSLQTGTTYEQYF TGCGCCAGCAGCCTCCAGACAGGGACAACCTACGAGCAGTACTTC
- TRBJ2-4 TRBV2 - CASGEGTKNIQYF TGTGCCAGCGGCGAGGGGACCAAAAACATTCAGTACTTC
- TRBJ2-3 TRBV30 TRBD2 CAWSHGAGGDTQYF TGTGCCTGGTCCCACGGGGCGGGGGGAGATACGCAGTATTTT
- TRBJ2-7 TRBV28 TRBD2 CASSFSQRTSVTYEQYF TGTGCCAGCAGTTTCTCCCAAAGGACTAGCGTTACCTACGAGCAGTACTTC
- TRBJ2-5 TRBV2 - CASSEALGLLRQETQYF TGTGCCAGCAGTGAAGCGCTGGGATTGTTGAGACAAGAGACCCAGTACTTC
- TRBJ2-3 TRBV4-1 - CASSQKPQGGTQYF TGCGCCAGCAGCCAAAAGCCACAGGGCGGCACGCAGTATTTT
- TRBJ2-3 TRBV6-5 - CASSYESGSTDTQYF TGTGCCAGCAGTTACGAGTCGGGCAGCACAGATACGCAGTATTTT
- TRBJ2-1 TRBV29-1 - CSVDMSSYNEQFF TGCAGCGTTGACATGAGCTCCTACAATGAGCAGTTCTTC
- TRBJ2-5 TRBV5-1 - CASSLVVNSQETQYF TGCGCCAGCAGCTTGGTAGTCAACAGTCAAGAGACCCAGTACTTC
- TRBJ2-1 TRBV24-1 - CATSGPSRLEQFF TGTGCCACCAGTGGACCTTCACGACTCGAGCAGTTCTTC
- TRBJ2-5 TRBV20-1 TRBD2 CSARKSSGAFMETQYF TGCAGTGCTCGGAAGTCTAGCGGGGCTTTTATGGAGACCCAGTACTTC
- TRBJ1-1 TRBV5-1 TRBD1 CASSWTGANEAFF TGCGCCAGCAGCTGGACAGGGGCCAATGAAGCTTTCTTT
- TRBJ2-3 TRBV11-2 - CASSSGGLADTQYF TGTGCCAGCAGCTCGGGGGGCTTGGCAGATACGCAGTATTTT
- TRBJ2-7 TRBV28 TRBD1 CASSEPRDRGSYEQYF TGTGCCAGCAGTGAACCTCGGGACAGGGGGTCCTACGAGCAGTACTTC
- TRBJ2-7 TRBV6-4 TRBD1 CASSVHRGRLGYEQYF TGTGCCAGCAGTGTCCACAGGGGCCGTCTAGGCTACGAGCAGTACTTC
- TRBJ2-5 TRBV7-9 TRBD1 CASSKQGAETQYF TGTGCCAGCAGCAAGCAGGGGGCTGAGACCCAGTACTTC
- TRBJ2-3 TRBV13 - CASSLDVGTDTQYF TGTGCCAGCAGCTTAGACGTGGGAACAGATACGCAGTATTTT
- TRBJ1-1 TRBV19 - CASSMGWTAGSTEAFF TGTGCCAGTAGTATGGGTTGGACAGCGGGGAGCACTGAAGCTTTCTTT
- TRBJ1-1 TRBV30 - CAWMSLGGAAEAFF TGTGCCTGGATGTCTTTGGGGGGCGCAGCGGAAGCTTTCTTT
- TRBJ1-6 TRBV7-9 - CASSLKDSNSPLHF TGTGCCAGCAGCTTAAAGGATTCCAATTCACCCCTCCACTTT
once TRBJ2-1 TRBV9 TRBD2 CASSATLSSGRANEQFF TGTGCCAGCAGCGCCACCTTGTCTAGCGGGAGGGCCAATGAGCAGTTCTTC
- TRBJ2-1 TRBV11-1 - CASSSSGYNEQFF TGTGCCAGCAGCTCCTCCGGGTACAATGAGCAGTTCTTC
once TRBJ1-1 TRBV5-1 - CASSQDSRTEAFF TGCGCCAGCAGCCAGGACAGTAGGACTGAAGCTTTCTTT
- TRBJ2-3 TRBV7-9 TRBD2 CASTPRPAGPRDTQYF TGTGCCAGCACCCCCCGTCCAGCGGGGCCCAGGGATACGCAGTATTTT
- TRBJ2-1 TRBV20-1 TRBD2 CSAPAGANEQFF TGCAGTGCTCCCGCGGGAGCAAATGAGCAGTTCTTC
- TRBJ2-5 TRBV7-8 - CASSPQGLQETQYF TGTGCCAGCAGCCCCCAAGGACTTCAAGAGACCCAGTACTTC
few TRBJ1-1 TRBV4-1 - CASSEGRGGRNTEAFF TGCGCCAGCAGCGAGGGGAGGGGAGGGCGGAACACTGAAGCTTTCTTT
once TRBJ2-2 TRBV15 - CATSRVGGGTGELFF TGTGCCACCAGCAGAGTCGGGGGAGGAACCGGGGAGCTGTTTTTT
- TRBJ2-1 TRBV29-1 - CSGGREPNEQFF TGCAGCGGGGGGCGGGAGCCCAATGAGCAGTTCTTC
- TRBJ2-1 TRBV20-1 - CSVFRGNEQFF TGCAGTGTTTTCCGCGGGAATGAGCAGTTCTTC
- TRBJ2-1 TRBV18 TRBD1 CASSPLTGCRVNEQFF TGTGCCAGCTCACCTCTGACAGGGTGTAGGGTCAATGAGCAGTTCTTC